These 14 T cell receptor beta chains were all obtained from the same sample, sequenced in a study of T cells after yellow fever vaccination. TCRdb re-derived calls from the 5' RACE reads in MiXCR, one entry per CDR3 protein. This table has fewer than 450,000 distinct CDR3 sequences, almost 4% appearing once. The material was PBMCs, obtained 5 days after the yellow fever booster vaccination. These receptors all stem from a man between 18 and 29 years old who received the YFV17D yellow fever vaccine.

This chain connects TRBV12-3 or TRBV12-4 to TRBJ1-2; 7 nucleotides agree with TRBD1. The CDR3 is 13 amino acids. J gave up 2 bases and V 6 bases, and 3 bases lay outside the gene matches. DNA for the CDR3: TGTGCCAGCAGGAAGGGACAGAACTATGGCTACACCTTC. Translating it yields CASRKGQNYGYTF.

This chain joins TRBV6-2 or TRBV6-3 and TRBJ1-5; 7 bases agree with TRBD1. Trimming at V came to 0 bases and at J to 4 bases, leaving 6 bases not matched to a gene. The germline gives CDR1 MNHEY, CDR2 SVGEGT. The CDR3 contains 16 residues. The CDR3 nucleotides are TGTGCCAGCAGTTACTCGGGACAGCGGTGGAATCAGCCCCAGCATTTT. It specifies CASSYSGQRWNQPQHF.

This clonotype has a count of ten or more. CDR3 nucleotides: TGCAGCGTTGATTTTGTTGCGGGGGCCGACAATGAGCAGTTCTTC. Protein: CSVDFVAGADNEQFF. V and J are TRBV29-1 and TRBJ2-1, with D possibly TRBD2 on 7 matching bases. The CDR3 is 15 residues long. V gave up 3 bases and J gave up 5 bases, with 17 bases separating them. CDR1 is SQVTM and CDR2 is ANQGSEA in the germline V gene.

Here the CDR3 reads CASTPRGSGQPQHF. The CDR3, as DNA: TGTGCCAGCACTCCCCGGGGGTCAGGTCAGCCCCAGCATTTT. This chain links TRBV12-3 or TRBV12-4 with TRBJ1-5, with D perhaps TRBD1 (5 bases). This CDR3 region has 14 residues. Trimming shortened V by 7 bases and J by 6 bases, and 16 bases separated the two germline ends.

The CDR3 reads CASSNTGTGAYGYTF. In DNA form, the CDR3 reads TGTGCCAGCAGCAACACCGGGACAGGGGCCTATGGCTACACCTTC. The chain employs TRBV7-2 and TRBJ1-2; TRBD1 aligns across 10 bases. Germline V lookup: CDR1 SGHTA, CDR2 FQGNSA. This CDR3 is 15 amino acids long. Trimming at V came to 5 bases and at J to 4 bases, leaving 7 bases not matched to a gene.

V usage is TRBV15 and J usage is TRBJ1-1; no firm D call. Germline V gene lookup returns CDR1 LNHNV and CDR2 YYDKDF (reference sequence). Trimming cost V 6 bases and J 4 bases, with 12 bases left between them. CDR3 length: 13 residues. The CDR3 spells CATRVPASTEAFF. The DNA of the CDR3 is TGTGCCACCAGAGTCCCGGCATCCACTGAAGCTTTCTTT. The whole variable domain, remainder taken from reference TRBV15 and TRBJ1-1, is DAMVIQNPRYQVTQFGKPVTLSCSQTLNHNVMYWYQQKSSQAPKLLFHYYDKDFNNEADTPDNFQSRRPNTSFCFLDIRSPGLGDTAMYLCATRVPASTEAFFGQGTRLTVV.

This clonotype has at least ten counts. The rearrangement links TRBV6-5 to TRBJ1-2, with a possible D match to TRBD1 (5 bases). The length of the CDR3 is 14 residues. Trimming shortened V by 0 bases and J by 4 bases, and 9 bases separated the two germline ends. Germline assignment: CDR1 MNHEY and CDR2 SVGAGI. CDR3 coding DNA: TGTGCCAGCAGTTACTCGGGGGATCCCTATGGCTACACCTTC. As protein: CASSYSGDPYGYTF.

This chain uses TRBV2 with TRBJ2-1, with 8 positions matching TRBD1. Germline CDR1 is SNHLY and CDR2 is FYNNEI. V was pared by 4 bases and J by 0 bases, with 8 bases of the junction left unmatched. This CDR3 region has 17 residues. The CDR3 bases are TGTGCCAGCAGTGGCTGGGACAGGAGTTTCTCCTACAATGAGCAGTTCTTC. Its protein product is CASSGWDRSFSYNEQFF.

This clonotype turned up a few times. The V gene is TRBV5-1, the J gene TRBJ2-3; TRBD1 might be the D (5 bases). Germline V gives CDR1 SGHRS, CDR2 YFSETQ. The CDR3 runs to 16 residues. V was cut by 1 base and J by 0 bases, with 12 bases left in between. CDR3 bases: TGCGCCAGCAGCTTGACGGCAGGGTCTAGCACAGATACGCAGTATTTT. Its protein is CASSLTAGSSTDTQYF.

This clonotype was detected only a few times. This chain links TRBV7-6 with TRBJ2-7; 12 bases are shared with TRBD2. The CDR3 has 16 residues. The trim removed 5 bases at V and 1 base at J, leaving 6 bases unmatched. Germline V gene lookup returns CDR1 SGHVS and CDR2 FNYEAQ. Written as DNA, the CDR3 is TGTGCCAGCAGCAAACTAGCGGGGGGATATTCCTACGAGCAGTACGTC. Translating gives CASSKLAGGYSYEQYV.

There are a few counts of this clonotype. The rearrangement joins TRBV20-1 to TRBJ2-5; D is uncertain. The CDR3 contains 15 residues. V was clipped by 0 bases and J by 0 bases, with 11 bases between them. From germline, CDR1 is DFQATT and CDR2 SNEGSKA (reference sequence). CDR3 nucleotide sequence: TGCAGTGCTAGAGATCAGTCGTGGTACCAAGAGACCCAGTACTTC. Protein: CSARDQSWYQETQYF.

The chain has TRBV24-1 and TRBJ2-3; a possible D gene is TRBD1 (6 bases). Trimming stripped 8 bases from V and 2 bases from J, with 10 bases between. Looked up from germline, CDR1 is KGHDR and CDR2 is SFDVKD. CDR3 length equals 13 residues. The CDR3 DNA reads TGTGCCACCATGCAGGGGTCCACAGATACGCAGTATTTT. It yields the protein CATMQGSTDTQYF.

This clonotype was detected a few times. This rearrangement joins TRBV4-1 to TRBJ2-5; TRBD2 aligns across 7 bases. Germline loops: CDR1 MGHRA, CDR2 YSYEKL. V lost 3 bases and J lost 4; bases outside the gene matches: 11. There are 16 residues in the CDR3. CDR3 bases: TGCGCCAGCAGCCAGTTTGGGCGGGGGATAGGAGAGACCCAGTACTTC. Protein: CASSQFGRGIGETQYF.

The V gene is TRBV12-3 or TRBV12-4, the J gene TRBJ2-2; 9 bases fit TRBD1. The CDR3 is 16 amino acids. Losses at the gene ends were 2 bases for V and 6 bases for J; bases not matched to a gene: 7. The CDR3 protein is CASSLFPGQGSGELFF. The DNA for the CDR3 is TGTGCCAGCAGTTTATTTCCAGGACAGGGGTCCGGGGAGCTGTTTTTT.